Shown below are 17 T cell receptor beta chains from a single sample sequenced in a study of diagnostic markers for celiac disease. TCRdb reanalyzed the reads, giving one entry per CDR3 protein sequence and no DNA. This sample's clone table lists about 5,600 distinct CDR3 sequences. Sequencing input: either unsorted cells or a sorted T cell fraction (not recorded which). All receptors derive from a human donor. This table probably holds off-target reads from a library built for another chain.

V is TRBV5-4 and J is TRBJ1-1. This CDR3 contains 12 residues. Germline values: CDR1 SGHNT, CDR2 YYREEE (reference sequence). CDR3 amino acids: CASSQDWSEAFF.

The V call is TRBV5-4, the J call TRBJ1-6; TCRdb outputs TRBD1, but without DNA this stays unchecked. Germline CDR1 reads SGHNT; CDR2 reads YYREEE (reference sequence). This CDR3 is built from 14 residues. CDR3 sequence: CASRKGTENSPLHF. The complete variable domain, with remaining parts taken from reference TRBV5-4 and TRBJ1-6, reads ETGVTQSPTHLIKTRGQQVTLRCSSQSGHNTVSWYQQALGQGPQFIFQYYREEENGRGNFPPRFSGLQFPNYSSELNVNALELDDSALYLCASRKGTENSPLHFGNGTRLTVT.

This chain joins TRBV20-1 and TRBJ1-1; lacking DNA, the TRBD1 call made by TCRdb goes unchecked. In germline, CDR1 is DFQATT, CDR2 SNEGSKA (reference sequence). This CDR3 is 14 amino acids long. CDR3 sequence: CSAFPQGRGTEAFF.

The V gene is TRBV5-4, the J gene TRBJ1-1; TCRdb names TRBD1, which stays unverified in the absence of DNA. CDR3 size: 15 residues. Germline CDR1 SGHNT, CDR2 YYREEE (reference sequence). The CDR3 sequence is CASSLTGVMDTEAFF.

V usage is TRBV27 and J usage is TRBJ2-2; the D call from TCRdb, TRBD1, cannot be confirmed without DNA. The CDR3 loop spans 15 amino acids. In germline, CDR1 is MNHEY, CDR2 SMNVEV (reference sequence). This chain's CDR3 is CASSFRDRLTGELFF.

This clonotype is deemed medium-sized by its frequency. J is TRBJ2-3 and V is TRBV5-6; TCRdb selects TRBD2, and the lack of DNA leaves this call unchecked. The CDR3 length is 16 residues. CDR1 SGHDT and CDR2 YYEEEE come from the germline V gene. CDR3 in amino acids: CASSWVAGGPEDTQYF.

This clonotype is identified as medium-sized (0.01 to 0.1%) from frequency. The chain uses TRBV20-1 and TRBJ2-1; TCRdb's D call, TRBD2, is unchecked because there is no DNA. This CDR3 comprises 18 residues. Germline CDR1 and CDR2: DFQATT and SNEGSKA (reference sequence). CDR3 amino acids: CSTLRGLAGPVYLDEQFF.

The chain is built from TRBV7-2 and TRBJ2-3. This CDR3 spans 13 amino acids. Germline V gene sequence: CDR1 SGHTA, CDR2 FQGNSA. This chain's CDR3 is CASSIRTSDTQYF.

The chain employs TRBV7-2 and TRBJ2-3. CDR1 SGHTA and CDR2 FQGNSA come from the germline V gene. This CDR3 has 15 amino acids. The CDR3: CASSLAKISWETQYF. The full variable domain, completed using reference TRBV7-2 and TRBJ2-3, is GAGVSQSPSNKVTEKGKDVELRCDPISGHTALYWYRQSLGQGLEFLIYFQGNSAPDKSGLPSDRFSAERTGGSVSTLTIQRTQQEDSAVYLCASSLAKISWETQYFGPGTRLTVL.

The chain links TRBV7-2 to TRBJ2-7; TCRdb lists TRBD1, though no DNA is available to test this call. There are 14 residues in the CDR3. Germline CDR1 and CDR2: SGHTA and FQGNSA. The CDR3 protein is CASSLMGGHYEQYF.

Considering frequency, this clonotype is medium-sized. The chain combines TRBV5-1 with TRBJ2-1; the D call of TRBD1 rests on TCRdb alone, since no DNA is present to check it. Per germline, CDR1 SGHRS and CDR2 YFSETQ. This CDR3 contains 15 residues. CDR3 protein: CASSLAPGSYNEQFF. Supplemented by reference TRBV5-1 and TRBJ2-1, the full variable domain reads KAGVTQTPRYLIKTRGQQVTLSCSPISGHRSVSWYQQTPGQGLQFLFEYFSETQRNKGNFPGRFSGRQFSNSRSEMNVSTLELGDSALYLCASSLAPGSYNEQFFGPGTRLTVL.

Judged by frequency, this clonotype is medium-sized. The chain is built from TRBV12-3 or TRBV12-4 and TRBJ1-1; TCRdb picks TRBD1, but there is no DNA to check that call. This CDR3 region has 13 residues. The chain's CDR3 is CASSGPPNTEAFF.

J is TRBJ1-4 and V is TRBV5-1; as DNA is missing, the TRBD1 call by TCRdb cannot be tested. The CDR3 is 14 amino acids. Germline V CDR1 and CDR2: SGHRS, YFSETQ. CDR3 protein: CASARGVTNEKLFF.

This clonotype ranks as medium-sized in terms of frequency. The chain joins TRBV10-2 to TRBJ1-1; TCRdb calls TRBD1, which cannot be checked without DNA. CDR1 WSHSY and CDR2 SAAADI come from the germline V gene. The CDR3 covers 14 residues. CDR3 protein: CASSESGGVTEAFF.

J is TRBJ2-1 and V is TRBV27; the D gene TCRdb calls, TRBD1, cannot be checked with no DNA. Per germline, CDR1 MNHEY and CDR2 SMNVEV (reference sequence). This CDR3 is 16 amino acids long. The CDR3 loop is CASSPFPRTGQNEQFF.

In terms of frequency, this clonotype is medium-sized. V is TRBV7-6 and J is TRBJ2-1; with no DNA, the TCRdb D assignment of TRBD1 cannot be verified. This CDR3 is built from 13 residues. Germline CDR1 reads SGHVS; CDR2 reads FNYEAQ. This CDR3 is CASSFGQNNEQFF.

CDR3 loop: CASSSSGGAFTQYF. V is TRBV5-4 and J is TRBJ2-3; TCRdb outputs TRBD2, but without DNA this stays unchecked. CDR1 SGHNT and CDR2 YYREEE come from the germline V gene (reference sequence). There are 14 residues in the CDR3.